The source of this TCR beta chain is a study of early T cells in non-severe SARS-CoV-2 infection. Study-wide context: Bulk RNA isolated from unsorted whole blood underwent sequencing; chains were not paired. Study results and caveats: Anti-spike CD8 responses were favored by VDJdb matching, which missed private and CD4 specificities.

This clonotype appeared many times. Its antigen remains unidentified. Separate cDNA molecules each had unique molecular identifiers attached to them. TCRdb fed the 5' RACE reads into MiXCR, producing one record per CDR3 protein. The data hold under 30,000 distinct CDR3 sequences, with around 6% observed a single time. The CDR3 length is 13 residues. CDR1 and CDR2 (germline): SGHAT, FQNNGV. The ends were cut back, 1 base at V and 8 bases at J, with 12 bases in the middle. The chain employs TRBV11-2 and TRBJ2-7; D is possibly TRBD1 (5 bases). The receptor's source is an adult who was a healthcare worker with PCR-confirmed SARS-CoV-2 infection or an uninfected control (not recorded which). Sequenced material: whole blood. CDR3 loop: CASSLVRMDKQYF. The CDR3, as DNA: TGTGCCAGCAGCTTAGTACGTATGGACAAGCAGTACTTC.